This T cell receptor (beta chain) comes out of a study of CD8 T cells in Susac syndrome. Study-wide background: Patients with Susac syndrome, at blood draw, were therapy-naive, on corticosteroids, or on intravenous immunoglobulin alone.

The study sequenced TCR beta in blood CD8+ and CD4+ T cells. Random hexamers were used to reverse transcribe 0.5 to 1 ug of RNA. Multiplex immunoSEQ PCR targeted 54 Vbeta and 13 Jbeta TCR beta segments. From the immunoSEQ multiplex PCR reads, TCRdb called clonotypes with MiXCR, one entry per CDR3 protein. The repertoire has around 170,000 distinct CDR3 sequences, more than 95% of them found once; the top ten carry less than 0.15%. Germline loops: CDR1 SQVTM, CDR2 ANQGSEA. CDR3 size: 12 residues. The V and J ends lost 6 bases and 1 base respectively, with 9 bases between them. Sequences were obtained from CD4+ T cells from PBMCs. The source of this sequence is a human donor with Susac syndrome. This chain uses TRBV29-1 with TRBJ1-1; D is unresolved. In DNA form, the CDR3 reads TGCAGCGTGCAGATGACGAACACTGAAGCTTTCTTT. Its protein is CSVQMTNTEAFF.